The source of this TCR beta chain is a study of cytomegalovirus exposure and HLA in healthy donors. Broader study findings: Accurate prediction of most subjects' HLA-A and HLA-B alleles from TCR beta sequences was reported. Most TCRs appeared rarely, but some public TCRs recurred in many donors.

This clone came up a few times. What it binds is not known. Researchers ran the PCR with 60 Vbeta and 13 Jbeta primers. Using immunoSEQ multiplex PCR, the repertoire was profiled, and TCRdb retains in-frame clones only, with some absent. The sample includes approximately 140,000 clones, roughly 86% of them seen just once. This sequence originates from a man younger than 30 in good health and CMV-seropositive. The sequencing sample was made of PBMCs.

Here the CDR3 DNA reads TGTGCCAGCAGTGAAATTAGTAGTGAAGCTTTCTTT. As protein: CASSEISSEAFF. The V call is TRBV6-1, the J call TRBJ1-1; D is ambiguous. Trimming removed 2 bases at V and 7 bases at J, with 8 bases between. This CDR3 comprises 12 residues. Germline-derived CDR1 and CDR2 are MNHNS and SASEGT.